Below, 3 T cell receptor beta chains from the same sample are listed, as sequenced in a study of regulatory and conventional T cells in RAG deficiency. This table comes from immunoSEQ multiplex PCR, and its TCRdb copy is limited to in-frame clones, with some not included. The sample holds 20,000 or so clones, 80% to 90% seen once. Regulatory T cells were sorted from blood as CD4+ CD25-high CD127-low cells. Separately, the same data were catalogued under a study of regulatory T cells. Per that study: Primers: 52 TRBV forward and 13 TRBJ reverse.

The sample taken for sequencing was Tregs sorted from blood. These receptors were taken from a human donor in good health.

This chain connects TRBV27 to TRBJ2-7; D possibly corresponds to TRBD2 (7 bases). Germline V gene lookup returns CDR1 MNHEY and CDR2 SMNVEV (reference sequence). The CDR3 spans 17 residues. Deletions cut 1 base from V and 1 base from J, with 17 bases between. As DNA, the CDR3 is TGTGCCAGCAGTTTATGGTCGGCGGGGGCGAAATCCTACGAGCAGTACTTC. It translates to CASSLWSAGAKSYEQYF.

The V call is TRBV19, the J call TRBJ1-2; D is perhaps TRBD1 (5 bases). Germline-derived CDR1 and CDR2 are LNHDA and SQIVND (reference sequence). Deletions cut 6 bases from V and 5 bases from J, with 7 bases between. This CDR3 is 11 amino acids long. Written as DNA, the CDR3 is TGTGCCAGTAGACAGGCTTATGGCTACACCTTC. It is translated as CASRQAYGYTF. Supplemented by reference TRBV19 and TRBJ1-2, the full variable domain reads DGGITQSPKYLFRKEGQNVTLSCEQNLNHDAMYWYRQDPGQGLRLIYYSQIVNDFQKGDIAEGYSVSREKKESFPLTVTSAQKNPTAFYLCASRQAYGYTFGSGTRLTVV.

The chain has TRBV4-1 and TRBJ1-1, with D uncertain. Germline CDR1 MGHRA, CDR2 YSYEKL. V shed 1 base and J shed 4 bases, with 10 bases lying between them. The CDR3 runs to 14 residues. CDR3 coding DNA: TGCGCCAGCAGCCAAGGGGGTCGGTCCACTGAAGCTTTCTTT. It translates to CASSQGGRSTEAFF.